Described below is a single T cell receptor beta chain sequence and its context. This clonotype was found many times. Its specific antigen is unknown. Base quality data are lacking; no much larger clone is found one base away. Interpreted using the paper, the time point label stands for: newly diagnosed GD, antithyroid drugs for less than 3 months. RNA was extracted from PBMCs in TRIzol for both TCR sequencing and RNA sequencing. The diagnosis of Graves' disease followed American Thyroid Association guidelines. The patients came from an endocrinology department in Xi'an, China. Each patient gave around 9 milliliters of peripheral blood, collected in an EDTA anticoagulant tube. Ficoll Paque Plus density gradient separation was used to isolate PBMCs, and no further T cell sorting was done. An Agilent 2100 Bioanalyzer and agarose gel were used to assess RNA quality, and a NanoDrop 2000 was used to measure RNA concentration.

This sample is drawn from a study of regulatory T cells in long-lasting Graves disease (TCRdb year 2021). Some background on the complete study: Patients with newly diagnosed Graves' disease had been on antithyroid drugs for under 3 months. The study was conducted in China and was registered as a clinical trial. This study used TCR sequencing and RNA sequencing of peripheral blood to compare persistent Graves' disease patients against newly diagnosed Graves' disease patients. A total of around 35 samples underwent TCR sequencing: around 13 from persistent and about 20 from newly diagnosed Graves' disease patients.

General findings and caveats noted by the study authors: TRBV28, TRBJ1-2 and TRBJ2-5 were preferentially used in persistent disease, while TRBV20-1 and TRBJ2-1 were favored in newly diagnosed disease. Sequencing and analysis were restricted to the TCR beta chain. Patients with persistent disease shared more public clonotypes (fewer than 3,000) than newly diagnosed patients did (more than 900). Persistent Graves' disease patients showed lower TCR Shannon entropy and fewer highly expanded clones than newly diagnosed patients, suggesting clonal expansion. The study examined only peripheral blood because the primary lesion, thyroid tissue, could not be accessed. The authors noted that the small sample size was a limitation that may lower accuracy.

Deletion took 2 bases off V and 0 bases off J, with a span of 6 bases between the germline ends. Inclusive of the bounding cysteine and phenylalanine, the CDR3 is 14 residues long. Only CDR3 DNA remains: 42 bases, in frame from the first base. The germline V gene specifies MNHEY as CDR1 and SVGEGT as CDR2. The library came from multiplex PCR. The instrument given in TCRdb is Illumina HiSeq 4000. TCR beta libraries were built with iRepertoire HTBI primers and Arm-PCR amplification of CDR3 regions. Before sequencing, the PCR products underwent gel purification. As for the original processing: Gene usage analysis of CDR3 amino acid clonotypes used the approximately 62 TRBV and more than 13 TRBJ segments found across samples. COPE and FqMerger were used to merge filtered high-quality paired reads into contigs. Contigs were aligned with BLAST to IMGT TRBV, TRBD and TRBJ reference genes, and CDR3 was defined per IMGT. Any clonotype with a frequency above 0.1% was classified as a highly expanded clone. Shannon entropy served as the measure of repertoire diversity, while the Gini coefficient captured V-J evenness. Public clonotypes were defined as clonotypes shared by more than one individual. In TCRdb, the public reads were trimmed at Q25 with fastp and aligned with MiXCR, with productive beta chains retained. Rows merge per CDR3 protein into single entries with the most common DNA and genes. The V and J calls come from TCRdb's annotation, not from the publication. The sample contains about 320,000 distinct CDR3 sequences, about a sixth of them found a single time. The ten top clones hold 38% of the sample.

The sample consisted of peripheral blood mononuclear cells (PBMCs), taken at new diagnosis, from a patient treated with antithyroid drugs. This receptor was obtained from a female donor with Graves disease. The chain couples TRBV6-2 or TRBV6-3 to TRBJ2-3; no confident D gene assignment can be made. The nucleotide sequence reads TGTGCCAGCAGTTACCCTGGGAGCACAGATACGCAGTATTTT. Translated, this gives CASSYPGSTDTQYF.